Listed here are 16 T cell receptor beta chains from one sample, sequenced in a study of T-cell reconstitution after alpha-beta-depleted transplantation in children. Unique molecular identifiers were incorporated into the prepared TCRbeta library. MiXCR, applied by TCRdb to the PCR reads, yields one record per CDR3 protein. The sample includes hundreds of thousands of distinct CDR3 sequences, over 15% of them seen just once. The starting material was PBMCs from the stem cell graft donor, obtained from the stem cell graft. The receptors were gathered from a human donor who donated a stem cell graft to a child with acute myeloid leukemia.

At least ten counts were recorded for this clonotype. The chain uses TRBV7-2 and TRBJ2-5, with D unclear. The V gene lost 3 bases and the J gene lost 3 bases, with 11 bases spanning the gap. Germline V CDR1 and CDR2: SGHTA, FQGNSA. The CDR3 is 14 residues long. The CDR3 sequence: CASSFRALEETQYF. Here the CDR3 DNA reads TGTGCCAGCAGCTTCCGCGCACTCGAAGAGACCCAGTACTTC. The full variable domain, with the rest looked up from reference TRBV7-2 and TRBJ2-5, is GAGVSQSPSNKVTEKGKDVELRCDPISGHTALYWYRQSLGQGLEFLIYFQGNSAPDKSGLPSDRFSAERTGGSVSTLTIQRTQQEDSAVYLCASSFRALEETQYFGPGTRLLVL.

The chain recombines TRBV3-1 with TRBJ1-1, with a possible D match to TRBD1 (5 bases). Germline loops: CDR1 LGHDT, CDR2 YNNKEL (reference sequence). V was clipped by 1 base and J by 0 bases, with 15 bases between them. This CDR3 has 17 residues. CDR3 loop: CASSQGVQEGMNTEAFF. The CDR3, as DNA: TGTGCCAGCAGCCAAGGTGTTCAGGAGGGGATGAACACTGAAGCTTTCTTT.

V gene TRBV24-1 combines with J gene TRBJ1-1; D gene ambiguous. CDR3 size: 13 residues. CDR1 is KGHDR, CDR2 SFDVKD, per germline. The V and J ends lost 0 bases and 10 bases respectively, with 11 bases between them. Here the CDR3 DNA reads TGTGCCACCAGTGATTTGTCGGGTTCAGGAGCTTTCTTT. Its translation: CATSDLSGSGAFF.

Many counts were recorded for this clonotype. This chain uses TRBV20-1 with TRBJ2-1; D is possibly TRBD1 or TRBD2 (5 bases each). V was shortened by 4 bases and J by 4 bases, with 11 bases between the two germline ends. CDR3 length: 13 residues. Germline CDR1 reads DFQATT; CDR2 reads SNEGSKA (reference sequence). The CDR3 DNA sequence: TGCAGTGCTACAGGGACCGCTTACAATGAGCAGTTCTTC. Protein: CSATGTAYNEQFF.

This clonotype was counted ten times or more. The V call is TRBV20-1, the J call TRBJ1-4; D call uncertain. CDR1 and CDR2 from the germline V gene are DFQATT and SNEGSKA (reference sequence). The CDR3 is 13 amino acids. V shed 3 bases and J shed 7 bases, with 12 bases lying between them. CDR3: CSARRGHSEKLFF. The DNA of the CDR3 is TGCAGTGCTAGGAGAGGGCATAGTGAAAAACTGTTTTTT.

The rearrangement links TRBV5-1 to TRBJ2-5, with D uncertain. Germline V gives CDR1 SGHRS, CDR2 YFSETQ. Trimming removed 0 bases at V and 5 bases at J, with 11 bases between. There are 14 residues in the CDR3. The chain's CDR3 is CASSLVFAVETQYF. CDR3 nucleotide sequence: TGCGCCAGCAGCTTGGTATTCGCGGTCGAGACCCAGTACTTC.

This clonotype was counted at least ten times. The chain carries TRBV5-6 and TRBJ1-2; no clear D. With 1 base removed from V and 7 bases from J, the gap between germline ends came to 11 bases. This CDR3 contains 13 residues. Germline V CDR1 and CDR2: SGHDT, YYEEEE. This CDR3 reads CASSLIVTPGYTF. The CDR3 DNA reads TGTGCCAGCAGCTTGATAGTAACCCCTGGCTACACCTTC. The variable domain in full, completed from reference TRBV5-6 and TRBJ1-2, reads DAGVTQSPTHLIKTRGQQVTLRCSPKSGHDTVSWYQQALGQGPQFIFQYYEEEERQRGNFPDRFSGHQFPNYSSELNVNALLLGDSALYLCASSLIVTPGYTFGSGTRLTVV.

The chain joins TRBV6-1 to TRBJ1-4; D gene uncertain. V was pared by 6 bases and J by 2 bases, with 16 bases between. This CDR3 has 16 residues. Germline V gives CDR1 MNHNS, CDR2 SASEGT. The CDR3 loop reads CASSSPALLTNEKLFF. Here the CDR3 DNA reads TGTGCCAGCAGCTCCCCGGCCTTGCTCACTAATGAAAAACTGTTTTTT.

Ten or more counts support this clonotype. The CDR3: CAISERAGLGTGELFF. The CDR3 DNA sequence: TGTGCCATCAGTGAGAGAGCGGGGCTCGGCACCGGGGAGCTGTTTTTT. The chain carries TRBV10-3 and TRBJ2-2; TRBD2 agrees at 7 bases. J lost 4 bases, V lost 2 bases, and 7 bases had no gene match. The CDR3 is made up of 16 amino acids. CDR1 and CDR2 from the germline V gene are ENHRY and SYGVKD.

V usage is TRBV5-1 and J usage is TRBJ2-5; 10 nucleotides line up with TRBD1. The CDR3 is made up of 16 amino acids. Germline V CDR1 and CDR2: SGHRS, YFSETQ. V shed 0 bases, J shed 4 bases, and the junction held 6 bases outside the gene matches. The DNA of the CDR3 is TGCGCCAGCAGCTTGGGGCCGGGACAGGGGCCAGAGACCCAGTACTTC. Encoded protein: CASSLGPGQGPETQYF.

This clonotype was observed a few times. Relative to the germline gene, one junction end is altered; a read error may explain this. The chain combines TRBV7-9 with TRBJ2-5; 7 nucleotides match TRBD1. Germline assignment: CDR1 SEHNR and CDR2 FQNEAQ (reference sequence). This CDR3 has 9 amino acids. The CDR3 bases are TGTGCCAGCAATCCTAACAGGGGATTC. The encoded protein is CASNPNRGF.

This clonotype appeared many times. The genes are TRBV7-9 and TRBJ1-2; D not certain. Trimming left V 5 bases short and J 8 bases short, with 9 bases between. Per the germline V gene, CDR1 is SEHNR and CDR2 is FQNEAQ (reference sequence). The CDR3 spans 11 residues. The chain's CDR3 is CASSRSEGYTF. CDR3 coding DNA: TGTGCCAGCAGCCGTAGCGAGGGCTACACCTTC.

There are a few counts of this clonotype. This chain uses TRBV25-1 with TRBJ2-5, with 8 bases lining up with TRBD1. The CDR3 is 13 residues long. V trimming: 7 bases; J trimming: 3 bases; junction bases outside the gene matches: 4. Germline V CDR1 and CDR2: MGHDK, SYGVNS. CDR3 coding DNA: TGTGCCAGCATTGGACAGGGAAAAGAGACCCAGTACTTC. This encodes CASIGQGKETQYF.

The V and J genes are TRBV18 and TRBJ1-1, with TRBD1 as a possible D gene (6 bases). Germline-derived CDR1 and CDR2 are KGHSH and LQKENI. V was clipped by 2 bases and J by 1 base, with 17 bases between them. This CDR3 is built from 17 residues. CDR3 residues: CASSPNVASRGNTEAFF. DNA of the CDR3: TGTGCCAGCTCACCAAATGTGGCTAGCAGGGGGAACACTGAAGCTTTCTTT.

V usage is TRBV6-1 and J usage is TRBJ2-7; tentatively, D is TRBD1 (6 bases). This CDR3 spans 15 amino acids. Germline V gives CDR1 MNHNS, CDR2 SASEGT. V was shortened by 2 bases and J by 7 bases, with 18 bases between the two germline ends. The CDR3 DNA reads TGTGCCAGCAGTGAATTTGGGGGCGGCCGGAGGGAGCAGTACTTC. Translation gives CASSEFGGGRREQYF.

This clonotype occurred a few times. The chain recombines TRBV12-3 or TRBV12-4 with TRBJ1-5; D is unresolved. Trimming shortened V by 6 bases and J by 6 bases, and 18 bases separated the two germline ends. The CDR3 is 15 amino acids. The CDR3 spells CASSPGSHTGQPQHF. In DNA form, the CDR3 reads TGTGCCAGCAGCCCCGGGTCTCATACGGGTCAGCCCCAGCATTTT.